This T cell receptor beta chain was documented in a study of T cell responses to AZD1222 COVID-19 vaccine. At the level of the study: Whether given at about 4 or about 12 weeks, second doses were pooled.

Repertoires were generated with immunoSEQ multiplex PCR, while TCRdb's copy carries only in-frame clones and drops some. The sample holds about 110,000 clones, about 90% seen once. This clone was picked up many times. The antigen remains undetermined. Study-level findings and limits: It should be noted that donors were predominantly white British and more often female, and clonal diversity was possibly underestimated. Breadth and depth of Spike-specific TCRs rose after two AZD1222 doses. Baseline testing showed seropositivity in only 6 or 7 AZD1222 recipients.

The CDR3 covers 17 residues. Losses at the gene ends were 3 bases for V and 3 bases for J; bases not matched to a gene: 9. CDR1 LGHNA and CDR2 YNFKEQ come from the germline V gene. The genes are TRBV4-2 and TRBJ2-3, with 10 bases aligning to TRBD1. Material: peripheral blood, obtained on day 0 of AZD1222 vaccination. The receptor comes from an adult in good health. The CDR3 reads CASSHQLRDRGTDTQYF. As DNA, the CDR3 is TGTGCCAGCAGCCACCAATTACGGGACAGGGGTACAGATACGCAGTATTTT.